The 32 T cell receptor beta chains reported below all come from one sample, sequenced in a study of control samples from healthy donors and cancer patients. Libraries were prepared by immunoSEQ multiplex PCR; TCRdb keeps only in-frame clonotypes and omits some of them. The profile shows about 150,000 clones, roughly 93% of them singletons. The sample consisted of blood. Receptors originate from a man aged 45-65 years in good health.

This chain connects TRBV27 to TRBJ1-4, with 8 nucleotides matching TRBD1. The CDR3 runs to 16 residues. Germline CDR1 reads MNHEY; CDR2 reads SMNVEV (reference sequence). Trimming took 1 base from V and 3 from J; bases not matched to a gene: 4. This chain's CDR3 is CASSLFRGPANEKLFF. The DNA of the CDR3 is TGTGCCAGCAGTTTATTCAGGGGGCCGGCTAATGAAAAACTGTTTTTT.

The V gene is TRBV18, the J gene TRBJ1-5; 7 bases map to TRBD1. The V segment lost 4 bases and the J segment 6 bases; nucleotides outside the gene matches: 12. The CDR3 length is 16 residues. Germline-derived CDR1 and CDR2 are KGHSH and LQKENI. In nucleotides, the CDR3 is TGTGCCAGCTCACAGGAGACAGGGTACATCGGTCAGCCCCAGCATTTT. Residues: CASSQETGYIGQPQHF.

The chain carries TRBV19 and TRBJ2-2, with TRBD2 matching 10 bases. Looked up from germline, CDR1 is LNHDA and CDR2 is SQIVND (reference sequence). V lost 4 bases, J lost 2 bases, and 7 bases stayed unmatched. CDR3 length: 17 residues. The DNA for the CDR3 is TGTGCCAGTAGTAAGGAGGGACTAGCGACCAACACCGGGGAGCTGTTTTTT. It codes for CASSKEGLATNTGELFF.

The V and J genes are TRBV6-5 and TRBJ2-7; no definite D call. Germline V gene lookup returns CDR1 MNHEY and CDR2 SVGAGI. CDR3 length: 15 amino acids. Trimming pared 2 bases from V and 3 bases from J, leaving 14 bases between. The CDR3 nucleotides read TGTGCCAGCAGTTACGCCCTGAGAGGATACTACGAGCAGTACTTC. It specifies CASSYALRGYYEQYF.

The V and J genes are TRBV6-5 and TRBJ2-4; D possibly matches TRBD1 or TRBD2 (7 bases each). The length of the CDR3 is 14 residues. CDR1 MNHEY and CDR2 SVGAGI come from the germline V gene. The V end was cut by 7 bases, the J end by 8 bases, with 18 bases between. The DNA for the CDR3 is TGTGCCAGCACAGGGGGGGTTTGGGGTGACATTCAGTACTTC. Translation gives CASTGGVWGDIQYF.

As DNA, the CDR3 is TGTGCCAGCAGCTTAGCCCTTTTAGGGGCCAACGTCCTGACTTTC. It yields the protein CASSLALLGANVLTF. The V and J genes are TRBV11-3 and TRBJ2-6; D remains ambiguous. CDR3 length: 15 amino acids. Germline CDR1 and CDR2: SGHNT and YENEEA. V lost 1 base and J lost 4, with 8 bases in between.

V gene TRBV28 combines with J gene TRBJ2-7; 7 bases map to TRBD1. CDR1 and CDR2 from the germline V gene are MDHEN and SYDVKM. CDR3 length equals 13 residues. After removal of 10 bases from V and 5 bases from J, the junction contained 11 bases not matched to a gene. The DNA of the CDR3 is TGTGCCACCGAAGGGACAGCGCCTCACGAGCAGTACTTC. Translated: CATEGTAPHEQYF.

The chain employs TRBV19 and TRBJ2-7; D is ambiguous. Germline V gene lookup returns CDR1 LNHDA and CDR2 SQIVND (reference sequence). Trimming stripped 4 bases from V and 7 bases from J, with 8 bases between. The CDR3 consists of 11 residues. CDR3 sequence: CASSTQYEQYF. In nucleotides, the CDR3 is TGTGCCAGTAGTACCCAATATGAGCAGTACTTC.

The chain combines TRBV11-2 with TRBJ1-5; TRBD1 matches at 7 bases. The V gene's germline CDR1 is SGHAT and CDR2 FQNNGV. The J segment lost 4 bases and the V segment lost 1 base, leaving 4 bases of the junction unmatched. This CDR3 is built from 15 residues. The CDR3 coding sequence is TGTGCCAGCAGCTTAGGGGACAGATATAATCAGCCCCAGCATTTT. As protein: CASSLGDRYNQPQHF.

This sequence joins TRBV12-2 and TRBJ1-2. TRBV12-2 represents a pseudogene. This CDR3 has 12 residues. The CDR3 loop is CASRLPQPGYTF. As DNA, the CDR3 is TGTGCAAGTCGCTTACCCCAACCGGGCTACACCTTC.

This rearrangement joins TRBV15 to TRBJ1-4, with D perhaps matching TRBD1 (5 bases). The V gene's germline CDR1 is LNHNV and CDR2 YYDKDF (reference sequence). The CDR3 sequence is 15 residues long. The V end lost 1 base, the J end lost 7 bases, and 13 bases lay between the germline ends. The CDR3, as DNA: TGTGCCACCAGCAGAGTGTCGCTTAGGGGTGAAAAACTGTTTTTT. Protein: CATSRVSLRGEKLFF.

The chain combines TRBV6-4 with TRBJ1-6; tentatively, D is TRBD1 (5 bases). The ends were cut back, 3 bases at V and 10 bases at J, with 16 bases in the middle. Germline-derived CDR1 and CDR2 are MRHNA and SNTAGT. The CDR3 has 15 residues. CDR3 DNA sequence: TGTGCCAGCAGTGAGTCCATGCAGGGTTTGTCACCCCTCCACTTT. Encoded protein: CASSESMQGLSPLHF.

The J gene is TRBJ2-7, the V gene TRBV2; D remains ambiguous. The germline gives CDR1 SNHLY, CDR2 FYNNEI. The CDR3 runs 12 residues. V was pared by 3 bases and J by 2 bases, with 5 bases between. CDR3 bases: TGTGCCAGCAGTGAGCGAACCTACGAGCAGTACTTC. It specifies CASSERTYEQYF.

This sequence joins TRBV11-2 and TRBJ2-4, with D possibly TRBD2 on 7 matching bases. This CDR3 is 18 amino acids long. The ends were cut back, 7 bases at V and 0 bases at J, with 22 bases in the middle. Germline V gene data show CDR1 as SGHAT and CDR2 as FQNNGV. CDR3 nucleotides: TGTGCCAGCAACGCCGGGGGGCCGGACCTGTTAGCCAAAAACATTCAGTACTTC. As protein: CASNAGGPDLLAKNIQYF.

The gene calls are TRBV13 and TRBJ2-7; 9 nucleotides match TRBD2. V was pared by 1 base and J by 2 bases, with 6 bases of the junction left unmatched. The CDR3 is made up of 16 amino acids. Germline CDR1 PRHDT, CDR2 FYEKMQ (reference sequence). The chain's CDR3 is CASSLAGAGGPYEQYF. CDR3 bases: TGTGCCAGCAGCTTAGCAGGAGCGGGAGGACCCTACGAGCAGTACTTC.

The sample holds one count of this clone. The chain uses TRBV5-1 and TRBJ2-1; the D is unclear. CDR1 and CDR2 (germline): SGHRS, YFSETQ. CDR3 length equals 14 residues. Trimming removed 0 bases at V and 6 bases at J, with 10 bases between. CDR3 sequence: CASSLVYGSNEQFF. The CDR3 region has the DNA TGCGCCAGCAGCTTGGTGTATGGGTCCAATGAGCAGTTCTTC.

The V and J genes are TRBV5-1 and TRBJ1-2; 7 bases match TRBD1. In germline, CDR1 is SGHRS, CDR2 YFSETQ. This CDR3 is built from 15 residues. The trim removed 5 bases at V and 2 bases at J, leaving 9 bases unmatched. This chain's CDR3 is CASRKSGTENYGYTF. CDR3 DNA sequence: TGCGCCAGCAGGAAAAGCGGGACAGAAAACTATGGCTACACCTTC.

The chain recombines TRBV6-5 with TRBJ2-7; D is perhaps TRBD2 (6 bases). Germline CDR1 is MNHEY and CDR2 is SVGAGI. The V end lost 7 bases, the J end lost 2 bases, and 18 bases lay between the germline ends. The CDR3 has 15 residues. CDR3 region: CASKRERRGAYEQYF. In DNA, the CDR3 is TGTGCCAGCAAACGCGAACGGAGGGGCGCCTACGAGCAGTACTTC.

The CDR3: CASSVASPGANVLTF. The CDR3 bases are TGTGCCAGCAGCGTAGCCAGTCCTGGGGCCAACGTCCTGACTTTC. The chain couples TRBV9 to TRBJ2-6; D unclear. V was pared by 0 bases and J by 2 bases, with 6 bases between. Germline V gives CDR1 SGDLS, CDR2 YYNGEE. The CDR3 is made up of 15 amino acids.

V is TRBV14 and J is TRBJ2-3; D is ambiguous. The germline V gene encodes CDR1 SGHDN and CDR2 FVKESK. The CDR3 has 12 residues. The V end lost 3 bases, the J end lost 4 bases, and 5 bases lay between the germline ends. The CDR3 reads CASSHVSDTQYF. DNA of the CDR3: TGTGCCAGCAGCCACGTTTCAGATACGCAGTATTTT.

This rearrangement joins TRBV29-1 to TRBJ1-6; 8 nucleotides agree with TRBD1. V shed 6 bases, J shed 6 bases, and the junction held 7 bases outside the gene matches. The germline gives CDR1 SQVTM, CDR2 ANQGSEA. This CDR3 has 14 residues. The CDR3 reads CSVRTGNGNSPLHF. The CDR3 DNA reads TGCAGCGTGAGGACAGGGAACGGTAATTCACCCCTCCACTTT.

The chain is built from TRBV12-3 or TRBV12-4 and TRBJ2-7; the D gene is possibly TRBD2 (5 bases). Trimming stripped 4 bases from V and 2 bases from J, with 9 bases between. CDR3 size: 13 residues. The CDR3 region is CASSSGETYEQYF. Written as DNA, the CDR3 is TGTGCCAGCAGTTCCGGGGAAACCTACGAGCAGTACTTC.

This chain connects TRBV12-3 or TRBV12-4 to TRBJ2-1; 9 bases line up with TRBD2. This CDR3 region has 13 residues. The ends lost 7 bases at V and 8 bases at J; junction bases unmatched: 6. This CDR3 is CASKGLAWDEQFF. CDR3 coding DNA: TGTGCCAGCAAGGGACTAGCTTGGGATGAGCAGTTCTTC.

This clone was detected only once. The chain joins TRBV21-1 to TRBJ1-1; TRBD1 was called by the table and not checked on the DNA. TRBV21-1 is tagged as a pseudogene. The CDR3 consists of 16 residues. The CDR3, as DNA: TGTGCCAGCAGCAAAGGTGACAGTGGCCCCAGCACTGAAGCTTTCTTT. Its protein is CASSKGDSGPSTEAFF.

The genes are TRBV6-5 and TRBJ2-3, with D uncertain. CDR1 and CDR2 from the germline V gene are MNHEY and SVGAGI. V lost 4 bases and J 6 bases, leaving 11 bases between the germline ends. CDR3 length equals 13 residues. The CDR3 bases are TGTGCCAGCAGTTCTGGGCCGGCCGATACGCAGTATTTT. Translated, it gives CASSSGPADTQYF.

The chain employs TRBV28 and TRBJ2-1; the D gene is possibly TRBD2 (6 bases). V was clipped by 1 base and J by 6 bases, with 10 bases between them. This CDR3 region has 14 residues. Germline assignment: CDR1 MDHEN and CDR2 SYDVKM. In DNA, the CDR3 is TGTGCCAGCAGTTTATCGGGAGAAGGCAATGAGCAGTTCTTC. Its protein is CASSLSGEGNEQFF.

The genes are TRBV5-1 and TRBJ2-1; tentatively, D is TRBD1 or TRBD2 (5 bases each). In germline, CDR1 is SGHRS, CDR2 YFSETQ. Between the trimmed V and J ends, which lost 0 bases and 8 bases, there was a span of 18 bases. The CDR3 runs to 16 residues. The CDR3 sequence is CASSLAGLSRGDEQFF. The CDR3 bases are TGCGCCAGCAGCTTGGCGGGCCTAAGTCGAGGGGATGAGCAGTTCTTC.

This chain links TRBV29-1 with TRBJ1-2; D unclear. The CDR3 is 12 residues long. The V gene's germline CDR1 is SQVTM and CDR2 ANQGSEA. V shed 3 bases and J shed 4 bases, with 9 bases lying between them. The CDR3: CSVESGIYGYTF. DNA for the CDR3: TGCAGCGTTGAGTCGGGCATCTATGGCTACACCTTC.

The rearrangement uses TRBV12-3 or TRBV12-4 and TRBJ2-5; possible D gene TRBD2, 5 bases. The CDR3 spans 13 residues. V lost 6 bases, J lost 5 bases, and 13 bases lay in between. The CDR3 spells CASSPDRGETQYF. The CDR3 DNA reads TGTGCCAGCAGCCCGGACCGAGGGGAGACCCAGTACTTC.

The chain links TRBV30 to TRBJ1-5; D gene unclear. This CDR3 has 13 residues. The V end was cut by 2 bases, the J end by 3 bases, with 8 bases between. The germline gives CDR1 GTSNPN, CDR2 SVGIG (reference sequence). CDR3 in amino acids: CAWSSRFNQPQHF. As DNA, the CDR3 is TGTGCCTGGAGTTCCCGCTTCAATCAGCCCCAGCATTTT.

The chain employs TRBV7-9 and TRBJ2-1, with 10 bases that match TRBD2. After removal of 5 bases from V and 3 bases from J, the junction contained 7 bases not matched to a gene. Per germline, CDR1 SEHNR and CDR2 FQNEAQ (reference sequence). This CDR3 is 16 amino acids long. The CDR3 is CASSPPGLASYNEQFF. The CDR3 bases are TGTGCCAGCAGCCCACCGGGACTAGCGAGCTACAATGAGCAGTTCTTC.

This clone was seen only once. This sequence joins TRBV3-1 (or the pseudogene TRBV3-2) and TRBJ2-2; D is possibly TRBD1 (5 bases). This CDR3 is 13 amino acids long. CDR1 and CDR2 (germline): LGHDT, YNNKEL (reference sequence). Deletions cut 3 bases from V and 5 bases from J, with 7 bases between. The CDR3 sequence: CASSQQGTGELFF. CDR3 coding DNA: TGTGCCAGCAGCCAGCAGGGTACCGGGGAGCTGTTTTTT.